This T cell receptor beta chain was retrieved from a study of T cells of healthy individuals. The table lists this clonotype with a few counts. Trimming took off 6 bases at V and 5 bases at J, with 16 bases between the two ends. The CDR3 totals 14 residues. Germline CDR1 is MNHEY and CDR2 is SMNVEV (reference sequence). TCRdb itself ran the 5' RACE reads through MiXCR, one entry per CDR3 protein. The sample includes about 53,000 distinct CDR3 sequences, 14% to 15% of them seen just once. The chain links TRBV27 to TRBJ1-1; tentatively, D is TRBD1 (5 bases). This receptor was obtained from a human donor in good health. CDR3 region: CASREGTEGTEAFF. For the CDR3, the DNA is TGTGCCAGCAGAGAGGGGACGGAGGGAACTGAAGCTTTCTTT.